The entry below describes one T cell receptor beta chain. Its antigen is unknown. Sequencing was performed with immunoSEQ multiplex PCR; in TCRdb, only in-frame clones are kept and a portion is missing. The sample shows about 190,000 clones, approximately 94% of them seen only once. The entry originates in a study of T cell responses to AZD1222 COVID-19 vaccine. Study-level points and caveats: Baseline seropositivity occurred in only a handful of AZD1222 recipients. Repertoire collection took place solely once the T cell response had peaked. Clonal diversity was possibly underestimated, and the donors were mostly white British, with more females. Dominant at 160-218 and 743-854, vaccine-associated CD4 TCRs also spanned spike.

There are 12 residues in the CDR3. Germline V lookup: CDR1 SGHVS, CDR2 FQNEAQ. Trimming cost V 5 bases and J 3 bases, with 7 bases left between them. The V call is TRBV7-8, the J call TRBJ1-1; a weak D match, TRBD1 (6 bases). The starting material was peripheral blood, obtained on day 0 of AZD1222 vaccination. This clonotype originated in an adult in good health. The CDR3 is CASSHRDTEAFF. The CDR3 DNA reads as TGTGCCAGCAGCCACAGGGACACTGAAGCTTTCTTT. Using reference TRBV7-8 and TRBJ1-1 for the parts outside the CDR3, the full variable domain is GAGVSQSPRYKVAKRGQDVALRCDPISGHVSLFWYQQALGQGPEFLTYFQNEAQLDKSGLPSDRFFAERPEGSVSTLKIQRTQQEDSAVYLCASSHRDTEAFFGQGTRLTVV.